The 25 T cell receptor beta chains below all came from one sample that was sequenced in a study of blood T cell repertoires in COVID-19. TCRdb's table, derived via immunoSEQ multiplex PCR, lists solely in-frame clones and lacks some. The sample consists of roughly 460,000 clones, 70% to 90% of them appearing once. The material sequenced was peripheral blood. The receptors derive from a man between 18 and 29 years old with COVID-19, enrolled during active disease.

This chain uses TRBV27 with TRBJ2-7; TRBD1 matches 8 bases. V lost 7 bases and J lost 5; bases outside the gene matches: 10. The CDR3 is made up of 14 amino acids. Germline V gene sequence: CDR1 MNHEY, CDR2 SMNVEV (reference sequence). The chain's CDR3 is CASKWTGTTHEQYF. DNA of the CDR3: TGTGCCAGCAAATGGACAGGGACAACCCACGAGCAGTACTTC.

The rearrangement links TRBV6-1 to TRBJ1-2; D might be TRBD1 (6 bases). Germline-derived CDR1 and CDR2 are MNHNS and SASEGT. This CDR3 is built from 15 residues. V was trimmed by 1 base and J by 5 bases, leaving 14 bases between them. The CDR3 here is CASSEGSGHRYGYTF. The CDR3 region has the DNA TGTGCCAGCAGTGAAGGATCGGGACACCGGTATGGCTACACCTTC.

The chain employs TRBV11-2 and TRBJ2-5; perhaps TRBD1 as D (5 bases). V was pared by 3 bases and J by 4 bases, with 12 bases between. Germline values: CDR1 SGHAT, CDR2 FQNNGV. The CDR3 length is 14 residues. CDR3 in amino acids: CASSLGGAGETQYF. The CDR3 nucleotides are TGTGCCAGCAGCTTGGGTGGGGCCGGAGAGACCCAGTACTTC.

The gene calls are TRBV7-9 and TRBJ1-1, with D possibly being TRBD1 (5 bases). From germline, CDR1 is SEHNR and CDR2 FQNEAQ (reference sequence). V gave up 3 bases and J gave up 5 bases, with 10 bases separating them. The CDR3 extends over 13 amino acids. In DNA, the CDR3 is TGTGCCAGCAGCTTGCGACAGATGACTGAAGCTTTCTTT. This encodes CASSLRQMTEAFF.

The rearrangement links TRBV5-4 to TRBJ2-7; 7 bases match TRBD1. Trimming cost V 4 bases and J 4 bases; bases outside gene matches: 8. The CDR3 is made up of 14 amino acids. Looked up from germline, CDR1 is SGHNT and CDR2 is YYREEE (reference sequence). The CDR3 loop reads CASSAGTALYEQYF. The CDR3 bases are TGTGCCAGCAGCGCCGGGACAGCACTTTACGAGCAGTACTTC.

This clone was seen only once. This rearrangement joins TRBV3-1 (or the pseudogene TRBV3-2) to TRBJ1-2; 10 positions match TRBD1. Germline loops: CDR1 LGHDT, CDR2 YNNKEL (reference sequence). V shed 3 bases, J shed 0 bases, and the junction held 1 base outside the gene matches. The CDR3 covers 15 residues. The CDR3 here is CASSQGQGSNYGYTF. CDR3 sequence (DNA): TGTGCCAGCAGCCAGGGACAGGGGTCTAACTATGGCTACACCTTC.

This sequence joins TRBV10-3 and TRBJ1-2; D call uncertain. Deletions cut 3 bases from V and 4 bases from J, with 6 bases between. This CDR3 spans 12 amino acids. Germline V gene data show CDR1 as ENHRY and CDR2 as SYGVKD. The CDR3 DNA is TGTGCCATCAGTGAACAGCTCTATGGCTACACCTTC. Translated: CAISEQLYGYTF.

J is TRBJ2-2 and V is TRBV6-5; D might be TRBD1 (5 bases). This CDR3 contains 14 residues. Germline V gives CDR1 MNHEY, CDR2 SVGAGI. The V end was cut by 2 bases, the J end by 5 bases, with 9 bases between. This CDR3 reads CASSYGPGTGELFF. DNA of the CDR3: TGTGCCAGCAGTTACGGTCCAGGGACCGGGGAGCTGTTTTTT.

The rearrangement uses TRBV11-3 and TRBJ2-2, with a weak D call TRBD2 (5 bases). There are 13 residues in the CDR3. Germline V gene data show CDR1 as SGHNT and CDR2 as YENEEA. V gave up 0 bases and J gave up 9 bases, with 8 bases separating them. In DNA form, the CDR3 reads TGTGCCAGCAGCTTAGAGGGAGACTGGGAGCTGTTTTTT. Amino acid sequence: CASSLEGDWELFF.

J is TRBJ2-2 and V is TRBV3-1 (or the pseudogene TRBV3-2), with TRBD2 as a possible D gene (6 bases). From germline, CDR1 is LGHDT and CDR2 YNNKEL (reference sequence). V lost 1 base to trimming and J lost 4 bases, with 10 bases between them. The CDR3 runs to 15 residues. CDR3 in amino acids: CASSQGVSGTGELFF. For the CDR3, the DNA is TGTGCCAGCAGCCAAGGGGTTAGCGGCACCGGGGAGCTGTTTTTT.

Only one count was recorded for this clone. The CDR3 reads CASSAKPPTSGATKNIQYF. Written as DNA, the CDR3 is TGTGCCAGTAGTGCCAAGCCGCCGACTAGCGGGGCGACCAAAAACATTCAGTACTTC. The gene calls are TRBV19 and TRBJ2-4; 11 bases are shared with TRBD2. The CDR3 extends over 19 amino acids. The germline V gene has CDR1 LNHDA and CDR2 SQIVND (reference sequence). With 5 bases clipped from V and 2 bases from J, the junction kept 14 bases outside the gene matches.

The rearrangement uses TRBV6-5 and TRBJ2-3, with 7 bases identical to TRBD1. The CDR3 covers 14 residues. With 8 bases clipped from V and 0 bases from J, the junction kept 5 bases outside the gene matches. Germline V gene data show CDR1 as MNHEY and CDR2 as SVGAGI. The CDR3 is CASGAQGSTDTQYF. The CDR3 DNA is TGTGCCAGCGGAGCACAGGGGAGCACAGATACGCAGTATTTT.

The CDR3 here is CASSLQGTIGTEAFF. In nucleotides, the CDR3 is TGTGCCAGCAGCTTACAGGGGACGATAGGCACTGAAGCTTTCTTT. The rearrangement links TRBV7-2 to TRBJ1-1; a weak D match, TRBD1 (6 bases). CDR3 length: 15 amino acids. The germline V gene encodes CDR1 SGHTA and CDR2 FQGNSA. V gave up 2 bases and J gave up 4 bases, with 14 bases separating them.

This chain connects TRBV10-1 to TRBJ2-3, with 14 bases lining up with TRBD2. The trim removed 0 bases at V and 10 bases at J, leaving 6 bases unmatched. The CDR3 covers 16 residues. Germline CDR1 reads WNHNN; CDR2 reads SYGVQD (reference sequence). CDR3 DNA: TGCGCCAGCAGTGAGTCCCTTGGACTAGCGGGAGGTGCGCAGTATTTT. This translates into CASSESLGLAGGAQYF.

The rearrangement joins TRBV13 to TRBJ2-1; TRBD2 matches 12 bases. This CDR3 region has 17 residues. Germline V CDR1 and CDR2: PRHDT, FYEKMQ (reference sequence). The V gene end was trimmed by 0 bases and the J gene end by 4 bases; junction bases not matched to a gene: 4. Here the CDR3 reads CASSLGATSGSYNEQFF. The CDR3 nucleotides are TGTGCCAGCAGCTTAGGGGCGACTAGCGGGAGTTACAATGAGCAGTTCTTC.

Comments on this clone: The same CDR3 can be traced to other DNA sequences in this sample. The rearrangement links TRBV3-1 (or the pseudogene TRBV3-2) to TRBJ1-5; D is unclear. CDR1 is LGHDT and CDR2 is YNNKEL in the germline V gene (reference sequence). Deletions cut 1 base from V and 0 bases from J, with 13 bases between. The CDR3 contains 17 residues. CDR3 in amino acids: CASSQGFRGYSNQPQHF. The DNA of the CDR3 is TGTGCCAGCAGCCAAGGCTTCCGGGGATATAGCAATCAGCCCCAGCATTTT.

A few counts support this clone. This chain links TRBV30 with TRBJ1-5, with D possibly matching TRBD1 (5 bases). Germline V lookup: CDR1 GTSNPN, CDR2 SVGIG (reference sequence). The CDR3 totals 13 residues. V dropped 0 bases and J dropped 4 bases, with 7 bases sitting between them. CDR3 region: CAWSVQENQPQHF. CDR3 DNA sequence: TGTGCCTGGAGTGTACAGGAGAATCAGCCCCAGCATTTT. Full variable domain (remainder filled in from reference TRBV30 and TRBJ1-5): SQTIHQWPATLVQPVGSPLSLECTVEGTSNPNLYWYRQAAGRGLQLLFYSVGIGQISSEVPQNLSASRPQDRQFILSSKKLLLSDSGFYLCAWSVQENQPQHFGDGTRLSIL.

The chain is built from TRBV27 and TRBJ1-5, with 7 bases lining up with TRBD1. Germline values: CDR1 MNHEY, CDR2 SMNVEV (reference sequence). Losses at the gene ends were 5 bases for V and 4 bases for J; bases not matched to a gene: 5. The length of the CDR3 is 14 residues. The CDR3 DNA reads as TGTGCCAGCAGTCAAGGGGGCGTTAATCAGCCCCAGCATTTT. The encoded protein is CASSQGGVNQPQHF.

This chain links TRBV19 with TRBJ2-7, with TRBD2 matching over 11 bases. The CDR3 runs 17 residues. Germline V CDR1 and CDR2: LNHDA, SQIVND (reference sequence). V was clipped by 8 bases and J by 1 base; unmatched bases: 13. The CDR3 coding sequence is TGTGCCAGTCGCCAAATACCGGGACTAGCGGCGTCCTACGAGCAGTACTTC. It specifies CASRQIPGLAASYEQYF.

CDR3 protein: CASSLARYNGELFF. DNA of the CDR3: TGTGCCAGCAGCTTAGCGCGGTATAACGGGGAGCTGTTTTTT. This chain uses TRBV7-2 with TRBJ2-2; unclear D gene. The CDR3 sequence is 14 residues long. The germline V gene encodes CDR1 SGHTA and CDR2 FQGNSA. V lost 0 bases and J lost 7, with 9 bases in between.

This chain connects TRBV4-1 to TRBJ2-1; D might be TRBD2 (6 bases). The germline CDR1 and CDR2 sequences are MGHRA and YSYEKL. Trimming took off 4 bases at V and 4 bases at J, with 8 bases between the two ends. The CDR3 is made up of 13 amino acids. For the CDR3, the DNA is TGCGCCAGCAGCCTAGCGGATTACAATGAGCAGTTCTTC. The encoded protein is CASSLADYNEQFF.

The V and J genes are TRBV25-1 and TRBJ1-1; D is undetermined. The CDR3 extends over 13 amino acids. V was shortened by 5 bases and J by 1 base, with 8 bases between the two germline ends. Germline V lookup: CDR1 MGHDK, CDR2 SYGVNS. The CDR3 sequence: CASSRGGNTEAFF. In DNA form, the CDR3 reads TGTGCCAGCAGTCGAGGAGGGAACACTGAAGCTTTCTTT.

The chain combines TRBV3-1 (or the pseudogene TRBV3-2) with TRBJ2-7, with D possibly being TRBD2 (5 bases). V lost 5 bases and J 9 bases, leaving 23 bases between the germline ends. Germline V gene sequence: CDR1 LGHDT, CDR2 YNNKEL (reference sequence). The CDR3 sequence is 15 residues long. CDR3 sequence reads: CASSSDGRAQGGQYF. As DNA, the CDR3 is TGTGCCAGCAGCAGCGATGGGCGGGCCCAAGGCGGGCAGTACTTC.

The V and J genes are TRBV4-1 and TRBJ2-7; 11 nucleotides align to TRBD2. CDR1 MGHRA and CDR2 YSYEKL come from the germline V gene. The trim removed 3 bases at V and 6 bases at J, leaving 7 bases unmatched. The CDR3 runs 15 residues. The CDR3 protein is CASSQTSGTGVEQYF. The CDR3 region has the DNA TGCGCCAGCAGCCAGACTAGCGGGACAGGTGTCGAGCAGTACTTC.

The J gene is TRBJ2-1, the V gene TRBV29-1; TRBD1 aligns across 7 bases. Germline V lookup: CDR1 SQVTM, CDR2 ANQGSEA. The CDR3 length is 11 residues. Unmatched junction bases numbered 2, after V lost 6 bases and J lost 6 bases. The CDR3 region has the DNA TGCAGCGTCAGACAGGGCAATGAGCAGTTCTTC. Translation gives CSVRQGNEQFF.